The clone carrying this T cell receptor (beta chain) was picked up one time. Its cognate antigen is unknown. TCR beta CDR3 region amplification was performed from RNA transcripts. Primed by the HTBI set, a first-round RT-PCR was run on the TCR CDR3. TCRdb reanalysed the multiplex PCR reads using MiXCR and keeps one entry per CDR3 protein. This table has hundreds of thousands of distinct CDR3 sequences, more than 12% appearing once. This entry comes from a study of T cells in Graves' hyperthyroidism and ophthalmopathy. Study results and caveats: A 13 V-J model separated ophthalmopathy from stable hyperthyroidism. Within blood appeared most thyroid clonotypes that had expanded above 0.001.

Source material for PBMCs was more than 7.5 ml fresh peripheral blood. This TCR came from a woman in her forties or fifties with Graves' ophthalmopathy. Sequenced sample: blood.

CDR3 in amino acids: CASSLIGGRAFDEQYF. The CDR3 nucleotides are TGTGCCAGCAGCTTAATAGGCGGGAGGGCGTTTGACGAGCAGTACTTC. V gene TRBV7-9 combines with J gene TRBJ2-7; 9 positions match TRBD2. Germline V CDR1 and CDR2: SEHNR, FQNEAQ (reference sequence). The ends lost 2 bases at V and 5 bases at J; junction bases unmatched: 10. The CDR3 consists of 16 residues.